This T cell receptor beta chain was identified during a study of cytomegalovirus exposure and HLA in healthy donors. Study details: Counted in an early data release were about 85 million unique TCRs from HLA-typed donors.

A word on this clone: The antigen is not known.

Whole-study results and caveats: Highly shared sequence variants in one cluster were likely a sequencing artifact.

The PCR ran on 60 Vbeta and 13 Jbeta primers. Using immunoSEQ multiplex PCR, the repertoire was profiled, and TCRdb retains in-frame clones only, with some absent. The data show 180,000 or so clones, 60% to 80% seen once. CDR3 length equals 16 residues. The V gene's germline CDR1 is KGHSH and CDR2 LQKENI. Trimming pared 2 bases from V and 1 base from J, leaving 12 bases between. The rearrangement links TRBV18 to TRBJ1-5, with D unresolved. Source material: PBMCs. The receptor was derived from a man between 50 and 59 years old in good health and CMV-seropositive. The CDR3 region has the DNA TGTGCCAGCTCACCAGTCCTGGGCTTCAGCAATCAGCCCCAGCATTTT. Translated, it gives CASSPVLGFSNQPQHF. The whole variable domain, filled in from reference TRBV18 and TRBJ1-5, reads NAGVMQNPRHLVRRRGQEARLRCSPMKGHSHVYWYRQLPEEGLKFMVYLQKENIIDESGMPKERFSAEFPKEGPSILRIQQVVRGDSAAYFCASSPVLGFSNQPQHFGDGTRLSIL.